This T cell receptor beta chain was documented in a study of blood T cell repertoires in COVID-19. Study-level information: Sites across the United States, Italy and Spain contributed samples from acute and convalescent COVID-19. Sources were T cells, B-cell-depleted T cells, or PBMCs; the material itself was cDNA or gDNA.

Notes on this clone: Its ends do not fully match the called genes, so a read error is possible.

The CDR3 extends over 12 amino acids. Germline CDR1 SGHTS, CDR2 YDEGEE. Original methodology: Estimates of nucleated cell counts were drawn from the amplification of reference gene primers. Libraries were prepared by immunoSEQ multiplex PCR; TCRdb keeps only in-frame clonotypes and omits some of them. V and J calls and clone size are copied from that table; D and trimming were computed from the DNA. Of hundreds of thousands of clones listed, 65% to 85% are singletons. J is TRBJ2-7 and V is TRBV5-8, with 7 positions matching TRBD1. Sequencing was done on a sample of peripheral blood. The TCR originated in a man older than 75 with acute or convalescent COVID-19. DNA of the CDR3: TGTGCCAGCAGCTTTCGGACAGGCCCTGTCATCTTC. This gives the protein CASSFRTGPVIF.